The 24 T cell receptor beta chains below were found in one sample sequenced in a study of T cell responses to AZD1222 COVID-19 vaccine. Data came from immunoSEQ multiplex PCR; TCRdb stores just in-frame clones and leaves some out. The repertoire has roughly 160,000 clones, 90% of them found once; the top ten carry roughly 1.6%. This specimen consisted of peripheral blood, obtained on day 0 of AZD1222 vaccination. These receptors all come from an adult in good health.

The CDR3 DNA sequence: TGTGCCAGCATTCTAGCGGGGGGAGCCACAGATACGCAGTATTTT. Its translation: CASILAGGATDTQYF. The chain joins TRBV7-2 to TRBJ2-3; 11 nucleotides line up with TRBD2. V was clipped by 7 bases and J by 2 bases; unmatched bases: 5. This CDR3 comprises 15 residues. Germline assignment: CDR1 SGHTA and CDR2 FQGNSA.

This chain links TRBV29-1 with TRBJ2-3; 7 bases map to TRBD1. The CDR3 runs to 16 residues. Trimming at V came to 3 bases and at J to 1 base, leaving 10 bases not matched to a gene. Germline V lookup: CDR1 SQVTM, CDR2 ANQGSEA. CDR3 nucleotide sequence: TGCAGCGTTGAGGGGAACAGGGGCGAAGGCACAGATACGCAGTATTTT. It yields the protein CSVEGNRGEGTDTQYF.

This clone was seen only a few times. V usage is TRBV19 and J usage is TRBJ1-5, with D tentatively TRBD1 (5 bases). The CDR3 runs 14 residues. Germline assignment: CDR1 LNHDA and CDR2 SQIVND (reference sequence). Trimming left V 7 bases short and J 6 bases short, with 16 bases between. The CDR3 reads CASTFREFGQPQHF. The CDR3 DNA follows: TGTGCCAGTACCTTCAGGGAGTTCGGTCAGCCCCAGCATTTT.

The rearrangement links TRBV11-2 to TRBJ1-1; D may be TRBD1 (6 bases). Germline lookup yields CDR1 SGHAT and CDR2 FQNNGV. The CDR3 is 15 amino acids. V was pared by 5 bases and J by 0 bases, with 13 bases between. The CDR3 DNA reads as TGTGCCAGCAGCCTACGGACAGCCATGAACACTGAAGCTTTCTTT. Protein sequence: CASSLRTAMNTEAFF.

The chain has TRBV30 and TRBJ1-4; D perhaps matches TRBD1 (6 bases). The length of the CDR3 is 15 residues. V lost 2 bases to trimming and J lost 3 bases, with 13 bases between them. CDR1 is GTSNPN and CDR2 is SVGIG in the germline V gene (reference sequence). The DNA of the CDR3 is TGTGCCTGGAGTCAGTTTGACAGGTCTAATGAAAAACTGTTTTTT. This codes for CAWSQFDRSNEKLFF. Variable domain in full (rest from reference TRBV30 and TRBJ1-4): SQTIHQWPATLVQPVGSPLSLECTVEGTSNPNLYWYRQAAGRGLQLLFYSVGIGQISSEVPQNLSASRPQDRQFILSSKKLLLSDSGFYLCAWSQFDRSNEKLFFGSGTQLSVL.

The rearrangement uses TRBV28 and TRBJ1-1, with 10 bases identical to TRBD1. The CDR3 covers 14 residues. Trimming cost V 7 bases and J 6 bases; bases outside gene matches: 8. In germline, CDR1 is MDHEN, CDR2 SYDVKM. Written as DNA, the CDR3 is TGTGCCAGCACCCCGGGACAGGGGATCCCTGAAGCTTTCTTT. Amino acid sequence: CASTPGQGIPEAFF.

The chain uses TRBV7-2 and TRBJ2-1; D is ambiguous. V dropped 5 bases and J dropped 4 bases, with 12 bases sitting between them. This CDR3 is 14 amino acids long. Germline V gene data show CDR1 as SGHTA and CDR2 as FQGNSA. The CDR3 region has the DNA TGTGCCAGCAGCGAGGCTTCCACATACAATGAGCAGTTCTTC. Protein product: CASSEASTYNEQFF.

The gene calls are TRBV6-5 and TRBJ1-6; D ambiguous. Trimming cost V 0 bases and J 0 bases, with 6 bases left between them. Germline CDR1 and CDR2: MNHEY and SVGAGI. CDR3 length: 16 residues. The CDR3 spells CASSYSKSSYNSPLHF. As DNA, the CDR3 is TGTGCCAGCAGTTACTCGAAAAGCTCCTATAATTCACCCCTCCACTTT.

This chain connects TRBV12-3 or TRBV12-4 to TRBJ1-4, with D possibly being TRBD1 (6 bases). The CDR3 spans 13 residues. The V end was cut by 6 bases, the J end by 7 bases, with 12 bases between. Here the CDR3 DNA reads TGTGCCAGCAGACTAGAGGGGGGTGAAAAACTGTTTTTT. This gives the protein CASRLEGGEKLFF.

V usage is TRBV5-4 and J usage is TRBJ1-2; D is perhaps TRBD1 (6 bases). Looked up from germline, CDR1 is SGHNT and CDR2 is YYREEE (reference sequence). The CDR3 totals 15 residues. Trimming removed 0 bases from V and 0 bases from J, with 9 bases in between. The CDR3 region is CASSLAGAANYGYTF. For the CDR3, the DNA is TGTGCCAGCAGCTTGGCAGGGGCTGCTAACTATGGCTACACCTTC.

The J gene is TRBJ1-1, the V gene TRBV7-2, with D maybe TRBD1 (6 bases). Germline V CDR1 and CDR2: SGHTA, FQGNSA. The CDR3 totals 15 residues. V gave up 5 bases and J gave up 0 bases, with 13 bases separating them. CDR3 in amino acids: CASSGQSFMNTEAFF. In DNA form, the CDR3 reads TGTGCCAGCAGCGGACAGTCCTTCATGAACACTGAAGCTTTCTTT.

This rearrangement joins TRBV7-2 to TRBJ1-6; 10 bases agree with TRBD1. Germline V CDR1 and CDR2: SGHTA, FQGNSA. The length of the CDR3 is 19 residues. V lost 4 bases to trimming and J lost 5 bases; unmatched junction nucleotides: 14. The CDR3 sequence: CASSSRQGAIILNNSPLHF. The CDR3 coding sequence is TGTGCCAGCAGCTCTAGACAGGGGGCGATTATACTGAATAATTCACCCCTCCACTTT.

The chain recombines TRBV19 with TRBJ2-5; no firm D call. Germline CDR1 is LNHDA and CDR2 is SQIVND (reference sequence). The CDR3 runs to 12 residues. V was trimmed by 6 bases and J by 7 bases, leaving 12 bases between them. The CDR3 nucleotides read TGTGCCAGTAGCTCCGACACTCGGACCCAGTACTTC. Its protein is CASSSDTRTQYF.

This chain joins TRBV24-1 and TRBJ2-7; D may be TRBD2 (6 bases). The V gene's germline CDR1 is KGHDR and CDR2 SFDVKD. CDR3 length: 15 amino acids. Trimming removed 3 bases at V and 1 base at J, with 12 bases between. CDR3 DNA: TGTGCCACCAGTGATGCGGCTAGCGCATCCTACGAGCAGTACTTC. Translation: CATSDAASASYEQYF.

V and J are TRBV5-6 and TRBJ1-2, with 7 nucleotides matching TRBD1. CDR1 is SGHDT, CDR2 YYEEEE, per germline. CDR3 length equals 13 residues. V dropped 4 bases and J dropped 4; count of bases not matched to a gene: 4. The CDR3 reads CASSRDSIYGYTF. In nucleotides, the CDR3 is TGTGCCAGCAGCCGGGACAGCATCTATGGCTACACCTTC. The variable domain in full, with the rest retrieved from reference TRBV5-6 and TRBJ1-2, is DAGVTQSPTHLIKTRGQQVTLRCSPKSGHDTVSWYQQALGQGPQFIFQYYEEEERQRGNFPDRFSGHQFPNYSSELNVNALLLGDSALYLCASSRDSIYGYTFGSGTRLTVV.

The chain recombines TRBV5-1 with TRBJ1-1; weak D call: TRBD1 (5 bases). CDR3 length: 14 amino acids. Looked up from germline, CDR1 is SGHRS and CDR2 is YFSETQ. Trimming took off 4 bases at V and 1 base at J, with 11 bases between the two ends. CDR3 loop: CASSLRVGNTEAFF. DNA for the CDR3: TGCGCCAGCAGCCTCAGGGTTGGGAACACTGAAGCTTTCTTT.

The V and J genes are TRBV24-1 and TRBJ2-5; TRBD1 aligns across 8 bases. Germline loops: CDR1 KGHDR, CDR2 SFDVKD. Germline trimming cut 3 bases from V and 7 bases from J; bases unmatched to any gene: 9. The length of the CDR3 is 15 residues. The CDR3 DNA reads as TGTGCCACCAGTGATCGCCCGGACAGGGTCGCGACCCAGTACTTC. Protein sequence: CATSDRPDRVATQYF.

J is TRBJ2-1 and V is TRBV6-4; 10 bases match TRBD1. V lost 6 bases to trimming and J lost 12 bases; unmatched junction nucleotides: 14. In germline, CDR1 is MRHNA, CDR2 SNTAGT. The CDR3 has 15 residues. In DNA form, the CDR3 reads TGTGCCAGCAGGCAAACTTCCCGGGACAGGGGATTGCAGTTCTTC. Residues: CASRQTSRDRGLQFF.

The J gene is TRBJ1-2, the V gene TRBV24-1; 8 bases are shared with TRBD1. This CDR3 spans 14 amino acids. Unmatched junction bases numbered 4, after V lost 3 bases and J lost 5 bases. Per the germline V gene, CDR1 is KGHDR and CDR2 is SFDVKD. The CDR3 reads CATSDRDRRYGYTF. CDR3 coding DNA: TGTGCCACCAGTGATCGGGACAGGCGGTATGGCTACACCTTC.

The CDR3 DNA reads as TGCAGTGCTAGTGGACAGCCAGTGGGAAACACTGAAGCTTTCTTT. This gives the protein CSASGQPVGNTEAFF. The chain recombines TRBV20-1 with TRBJ1-1, with D tentatively TRBD1 (6 bases). Germline V gene lookup returns CDR1 DFQATT and CDR2 SNEGSKA (reference sequence). V was trimmed by 3 bases and J by 2 bases, leaving 16 bases between them. The CDR3 consists of 15 residues.

This CDR3 reads CSALSQNEQYF. In DNA form, the CDR3 reads TGCAGTGCTCTGAGTCAGAACGAGCAGTACTTC. The chain employs TRBV20-1 and TRBJ2-7; D remains ambiguous. Germline CDR1 reads DFQATT; CDR2 reads SNEGSKA (reference sequence). The CDR3 has 11 residues. Trimming shortened V by 5 bases and J by 5 bases, and 10 bases separated the two germline ends.

The V call is TRBV11-2, the J call TRBJ2-2, with 7 bases fitting TRBD1. J lost 2 bases, V lost 3 bases, and 3 bases had no gene match. Germline lookup yields CDR1 SGHAT and CDR2 FQNNGV. The CDR3 loop spans 15 amino acids. CDR3 sequence (DNA): TGTGCCAGCAGCTTTAGGGGGCAAAACACCGGGGAGCTGTTTTTT. Translating it yields CASSFRGQNTGELFF.

This clone was found a few times. CDR3 protein: CATSDSVGADYGYTF. As DNA, the CDR3 is TGTGCCACCAGTGATTCGGTGGGGGCGGACTATGGCTACACCTTC. The chain uses TRBV24-1 and TRBJ1-2; possible D gene TRBD1, 6 bases. Deletions cut 2 bases from V and 3 bases from J, with 12 bases between. Germline lookup yields CDR1 KGHDR and CDR2 SFDVKD. The CDR3 loop spans 15 amino acids.

The V call is TRBV28, the J call TRBJ1-6; D is undetermined. With 3 bases removed from V and 8 bases from J, the gap between germline ends came to 20 bases. This CDR3 region has 17 residues. Germline V gene sequence: CDR1 MDHEN, CDR2 SYDVKM. The CDR3 DNA is TGTGCCAGCAGTTTGTCTGGCGTAGGAGCCCCCGATTCACCCCTCCACTTT. Translating gives CASSLSGVGAPDSPLHF.